Sequencing of this TCR beta chain was carried out in a study of T cell responses to AZD1222 COVID-19 vaccine. Study-wide findings and caveats: Repertoires were obtained only post-peak T cell response. White British people made up most donors, females outnumbered males, and clonal diversity was possibly underestimated.

The ends were cut back, 4 bases at V and 0 bases at J, with 16 bases in the middle. The CDR3 is 16 amino acids. Per the germline V gene, CDR1 is SGHTA and CDR2 is FQGNSA. Produced via immunoSEQ multiplex PCR; TCRdb's table is partial and in-frame only. The table records 90,000 to 110,000 clones, roughly 89% of them present only once. Note on this clone: The antigen remains undetermined.

This receptor was obtained from an adult who received the AZD1222 COVID-19 vaccine. Here the sequenced sample was peripheral blood, taken 28 days after the second AZD1222 dose. The chain recombines TRBV7-2 with TRBJ2-7; no clear D gene. The CDR3 coding sequence is TGTGCCAGCAGCTACCGCACACACGAAATCTCCTACGAGCAGTACTTC. Translating gives CASSYRTHEISYEQYF.